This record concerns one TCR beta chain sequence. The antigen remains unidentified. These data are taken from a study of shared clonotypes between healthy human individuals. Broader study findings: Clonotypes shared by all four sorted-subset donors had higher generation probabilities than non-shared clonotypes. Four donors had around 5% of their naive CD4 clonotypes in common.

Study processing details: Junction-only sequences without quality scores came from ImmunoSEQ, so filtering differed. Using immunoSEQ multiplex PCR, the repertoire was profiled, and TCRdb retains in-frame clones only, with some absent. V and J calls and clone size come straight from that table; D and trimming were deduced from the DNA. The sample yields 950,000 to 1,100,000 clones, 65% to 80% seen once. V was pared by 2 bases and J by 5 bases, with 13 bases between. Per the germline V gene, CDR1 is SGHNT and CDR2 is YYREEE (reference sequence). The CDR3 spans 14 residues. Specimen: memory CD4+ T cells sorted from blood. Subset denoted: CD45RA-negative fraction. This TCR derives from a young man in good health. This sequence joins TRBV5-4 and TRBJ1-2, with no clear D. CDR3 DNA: TGTGCCAGCAGCTTTAGCTCAGAGCTATATGGCTACACCTTC. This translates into CASSFSSELYGYTF. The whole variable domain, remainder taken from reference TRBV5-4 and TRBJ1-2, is ETGVTQSPTHLIKTRGQQVTLRCSSQSGHNTVSWYQQALGQGPQFIFQYYREEENGRGNFPPRFSGLQFPNYSSELNVNALELDDSALYLCASSFSSELYGYTFGSGTRLTVV.